The entry below describes one TCR beta chain. As yet, its antigen is unknown. At one boundary the junction diverges from the germline segment, which might be a read error. This sample was included in a study of cytomegalovirus exposure and HLA in healthy donors. Study observations and caveats: Rarity marked most TCR sequences, yet some public TCRs occurred in many donors. Researchers counted 164 TCR beta chains as cytomegalovirus-associated.

Measured with immunoSEQ multiplex PCR; TCRdb has only the in-frame clones, and not every one. The table shows 150,000 to 200,000 clones, with roughly 86% occurring only once. Per the germline V gene, CDR1 is MGHRA and CDR2 is YSYEKL. The CDR3 loop spans 14 amino acids. Sequences were obtained from PBMCs. This chain connects TRBV4-1 to TRBJ2-7; no reliable D call. The receptor's source is a man aged 25-45 years in good health and CMV-seropositive. The chain's CDR3 is CASSQLRTSHEQYF. The CDR3 DNA is TGCGCCAGCAGCCAGTTGAGGACCTCCCACGAGCAGTACTTC.